Listed below are T cell receptor beta chains from one sample, sequenced in a study of blood T cell repertoires in COVID-19. Some clones are missing from TCRdb's copy, which holds only in-frame ones; the method was immunoSEQ multiplex PCR. Among around 300,000 clones, over 85% were seen once, and the ten largest hold more than 9%. The sequencing sample was made of PBMCs or T cells enriched from blood (not recorded which). All receptors come from a woman aged 30 to 39 who had recovered from COVID-19. CDR3s include the opening cysteine and the closing phenylalanine or tryptophan. A D gene is named only where the DNA matches it firmly. Clone size appears in some rows only: once, few, many, or a class for an expanded clone.

TRBV14	TRBD1	-	TRBJ2-7	CASSQRDRVRNEQYF	TGTGCCAGCAGCCAACGGGACAGGGTGAGGAACGAGCAGTACTTC
TRBV11-2	TRBD1	-	TRBJ2-7	CASSTIRDRGYEQYF	TGTGCCAGCAGCACAATCCGGGACAGGGGCTACGAACAGTACTTC
TRBV9	TRBD1	-	TRBJ2-1	CASSEDRGGYNEQFF	TGTGCCAGCAGCGAAGACAGGGGAGGCTACAATGAGCAGTTCTTC
TRBV4-3	-	-	TRBJ2-3	CASSQEVGTGGVSDTQYF	TGCGCCAGCAGCCAAGAGGTTGGGACTGGGGGTGTGTCAGATACGCAGTATTTT
TRBV14	TRBD2	-	TRBJ2-1	CASSRSKRDFNEQFF	TGTGCCAGCAGCCGGTCCAAGCGGGACTTTAATGAGCAGTTCTTC
TRBV5-1	-	once	TRBJ2-7	CASSLQTEYEQYF	TGCGCCAGCAGCTTACAGACAGAGTACGAGCAGTACTTC
TRBV5-6	-	-	TRBJ1-3	CASSPFRGAHTIYF	TGTGCCAGCAGCCCATTCCGGGGAGCCCACACCATATATTTT
TRBV28	-	-	TRBJ1-5	CASSLPVQPQHF	TGTGCCAGCAGTTTACCGGTCCAGCCCCAGCATTTT
TRBV19	-	-	TRBJ1-2	CASNSVDRNYGYTF	TGTGCCAGTAACTCTGTCGACAGAAACTATGGCTACACCTTC
TRBV4-2	TRBD2	once	TRBJ2-1	CASSQRLASYNEQFF	TGTGCCAGCAGCCAAAGACTAGCGTCCTACAATGAGCAGTTCTTC
TRBV4-1	TRBD1	-	TRBJ2-2	CASSQDWFGDRINTGELFF	TGCGCCAGCAGCCAAGATTGGTTCGGGGACAGGATTAACACCGGGGAGCTGTTTTTT
TRBV19	TRBD2	-	TRBJ2-7	CASREKREGSYEQYF	TGTGCCAGTAGGGAAAAGCGGGAGGGTTCCTACGAGCAGTACTTC
TRBV29-1	-	-	TRBJ2-5	CSVDGGSGRTGTGETQYF	TGCAGCGTTGATGGCGGGAGCGGGCGAACAGGGACAGGAGAGACCCAGTACTTC
TRBV6-5	-	-	TRBJ2-1	CASSYPDNEQFF	TGTGCCAGCAGTTACCCCGACAATGAGCAGTTCTTC
TRBV7-6	TRBD2	-	TRBJ2-2	CASSFITSGSFTGELFF	TGTGCCAGCAGCTTTATCACTAGCGGGAGTTTTACCGGGGAGCTGTTTTTT
TRBV29-1	TRBD1	-	TRBJ1-4	CSAQGQGGKLFF	TGCAGCGCCCAGGGACAGGGAGGAAAACTGTTTTTT
TRBV30	-	-	TRBJ2-3	CACRRIMTSSSDTQYF	TGTGCCTGCCGACGCATAATGACTAGTAGCTCAGATACGCAGTATTTT
TRBV5-4	TRBD2	-	TRBJ2-5	CASSPLADQETQYF	TGTGCCAGCAGCCCACTAGCGGATCAAGAGACCCAGTACTTC
TRBV15	-	-	TRBJ1-5	CATSRDRWRDSNQPQHF	TGTGCCACCAGCAGAGACAGGTGGAGGGATAGCAATCAGCCCCAGCATTTT
TRBV20-1	-	-	TRBJ1-1	CSARRQIEAFF	TGCAGTGCTAGGCGACAGATTGAAGCTTTCTTT
TRBV2	-	-	TRBJ2-7	CASSGWQRPYEQYF	TGTGCCAGCAGTGGATGGCAGAGGCCCTACGAGCAGTACTTC
TRBV9	-	-	TRBJ2-7	CASSSSSYEQYF	TGTGCCAGCAGCTCCAGCTCCTACGAGCAGTACTTC
TRBV11-3	TRBD2	-	TRBJ2-3	CASSVGTSGFTDTQYF	TGTGCCAGCAGCGTAGGGACTAGCGGGTTCACAGATACGCAGTATTTT
TRBV27	-	-	TRBJ2-7	CASRTGPGYEQYF	TGTGCCAGCCGCACAGGTCCCGGCTACGAGCAGTACTTC
TRBV5-1	-	-	TRBJ2-1	CASSPRAGPVDNEQFF	TGCGCCAGCAGCCCTCGGGCGGGTCCGGTTGACAATGAGCAGTTCTTC
TRBV6-1	TRBD1	-	TRBJ1-3	CASSVNNQDRDLSGNTIYF	TGTGCCAGCAGTGTCAATAACCAAGACAGGGACCTCTCTGGAAACACCATATATTTT
TRBV18	-	once	TRBJ1-2	CASSPRDHGYTF	TGTGCCAGCTCACCACGCGATCATGGCTACACCTTC
TRBV4-2	-	-	TRBJ2-3	CASRPKQGLYHADTQYF	TGTGCCAGCAGGCCTAAACAGGGCTTATACCACGCGGATACGCAGTATTTT
TRBV4-1	TRBD2	-	TRBJ2-7	CASSQEGGRWSYEQYF	TGCGCCAGCAGCCAAGAAGGCGGGAGGTGGTCCTACGAGCAGTACTTC
TRBV18	-	-	TRBJ2-7	CASSPPDKSYEQYF	TGTGCCAGCTCACCGCCCGACAAATCCTACGAGCAGTACTTC
TRBV25-1	-	-	TRBJ2-1	CASREQGGGNEQFF	TGTGCCAGCAGAGAACAGGGAGGGGGGAATGAGCAGTTCTTC
TRBV5-1	-	-	TRBJ1-1	CASTPAGANTEAFF	TGCGCCAGCACCCCCGCAGGGGCAAACACTGAAGCTTTCTTT
TRBV29-1	TRBD1	-	TRBJ2-1	CSVWTRDRWEFF	TGCAGCGTTTGGACCCGGGACAGGTGGGAGTTCTTC
TRBV7-2	-	once	TRBJ1-2	CASSPPRLLWGYTF	TGTGCCAGCAGCCCCCCGAGGCTATTATGGGGCTACACCTTC
TRBV3-1/TRBV3-2	-	-	TRBJ1-1	CASSQDLGDTEAFF	TGTGCCAGCAGCCAAGATTTAGGGGACACTGAAGCTTTCTTT